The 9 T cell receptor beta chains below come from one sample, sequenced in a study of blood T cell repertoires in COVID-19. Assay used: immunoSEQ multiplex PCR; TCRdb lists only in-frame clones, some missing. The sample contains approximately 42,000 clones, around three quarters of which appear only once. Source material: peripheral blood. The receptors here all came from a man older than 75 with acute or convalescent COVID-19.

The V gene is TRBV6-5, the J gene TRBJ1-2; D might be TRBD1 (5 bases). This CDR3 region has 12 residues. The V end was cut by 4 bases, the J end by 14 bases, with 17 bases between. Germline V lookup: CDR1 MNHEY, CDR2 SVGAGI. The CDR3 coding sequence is TGTGCCAGCAGTTTCGGACAAGGGCCCCAAACCTTC. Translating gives CASSFGQGPQTF.

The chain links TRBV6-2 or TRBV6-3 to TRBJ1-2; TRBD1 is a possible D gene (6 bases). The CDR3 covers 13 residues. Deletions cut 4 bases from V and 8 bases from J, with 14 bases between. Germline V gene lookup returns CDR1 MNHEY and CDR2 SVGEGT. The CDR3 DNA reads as TGTGCCAGCAGTTCTCGGCAGGGACAAGGCTACACCTTC. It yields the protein CASSSRQGQGYTF.

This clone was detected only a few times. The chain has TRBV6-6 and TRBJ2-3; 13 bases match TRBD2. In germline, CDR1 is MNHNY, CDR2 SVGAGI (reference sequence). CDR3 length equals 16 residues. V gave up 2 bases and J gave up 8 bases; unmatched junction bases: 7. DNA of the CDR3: TGTGCCAGCAGTTACGGGACTAGCGGGATCCGGGGTACGCAGTATTTT. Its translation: CASSYGTSGIRGTQYF.

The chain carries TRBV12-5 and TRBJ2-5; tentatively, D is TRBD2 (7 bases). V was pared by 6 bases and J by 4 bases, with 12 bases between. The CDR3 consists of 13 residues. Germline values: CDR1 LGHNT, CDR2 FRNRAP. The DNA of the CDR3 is TGTGCTAGTGGCCTAGGGGGGGGAGAGACCCAGTACTTC. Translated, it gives CASGLGGGETQYF.

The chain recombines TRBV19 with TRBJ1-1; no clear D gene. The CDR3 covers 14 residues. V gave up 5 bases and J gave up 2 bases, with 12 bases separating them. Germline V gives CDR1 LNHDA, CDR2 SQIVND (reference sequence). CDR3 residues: CASSPGLFNTEAFF. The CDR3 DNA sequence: TGTGCCAGTAGTCCAGGCCTTTTCAACACTGAAGCTTTCTTT.

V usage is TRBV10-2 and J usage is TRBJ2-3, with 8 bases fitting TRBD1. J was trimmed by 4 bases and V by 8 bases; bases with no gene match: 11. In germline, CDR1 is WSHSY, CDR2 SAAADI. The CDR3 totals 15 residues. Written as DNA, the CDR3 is TGCGCCAGCTCCAACAGGGGGACGAGAGCAGATACGCAGTATTTT. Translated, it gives CASSNRGTRADTQYF.

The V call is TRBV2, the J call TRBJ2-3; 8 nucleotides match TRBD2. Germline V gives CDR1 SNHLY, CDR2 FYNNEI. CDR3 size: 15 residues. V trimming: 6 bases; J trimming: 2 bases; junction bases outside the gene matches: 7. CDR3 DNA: TGTGCCAGCAGAGCAGCGGGAGCCCCCACAGATACGCAGTATTTT. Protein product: CASRAAGAPTDTQYF.

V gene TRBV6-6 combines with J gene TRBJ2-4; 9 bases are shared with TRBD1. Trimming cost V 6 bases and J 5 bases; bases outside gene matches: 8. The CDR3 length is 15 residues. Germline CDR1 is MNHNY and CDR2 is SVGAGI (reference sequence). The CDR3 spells CASRRPGQGENIQYF. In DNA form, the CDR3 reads TGTGCCAGCAGGAGACCGGGACAGGGAGAAAACATTCAGTACTTC.

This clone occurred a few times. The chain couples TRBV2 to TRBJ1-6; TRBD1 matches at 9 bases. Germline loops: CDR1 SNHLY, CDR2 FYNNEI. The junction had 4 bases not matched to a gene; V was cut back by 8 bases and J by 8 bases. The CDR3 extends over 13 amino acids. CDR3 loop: CASGGQGYSPLHF. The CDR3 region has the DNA TGTGCCAGCGGTGGACAGGGGTATTCACCCCTCCACTTT.